This TCR beta chain is drawn from a study of T cells in Graves' hyperthyroidism and ophthalmopathy. Amplification of TCR beta CDR3 regions was performed using RNA transcripts as template. During a first-round RT-PCR of the TCR CDR3, the HTBI primer set was used. TCRdb called the multiplex PCR reads again in MiXCR, with one record for every CDR3 protein. The sample lists hundreds of thousands of distinct CDR3 sequences, 14% seen once, with approximately 15% in the top ten. This clonotype was detected a few times. Calling Graves' hyperthyroidism stable meant ophthalmopathy did not progress within 18 months. The sequence derives from a woman aged 40 to 50 with Graves' hyperthyroidism. Sample: blood.

CDR3 loop: CASSQVGDRGYEQYF. The CDR3 bases are TGTGCCAGCAGCCAAGTAGGGGACAGGGGTTACGAGCAGTACTTC. The chain links TRBV11-2 to TRBJ2-7, with 10 positions matching TRBD1. CDR1 and CDR2 from the germline V gene are SGHAT and FQNNGV. The CDR3 is 15 residues long. The V and J ends lost 5 bases and 4 bases, in that order; junction bases with no gene match: 8.